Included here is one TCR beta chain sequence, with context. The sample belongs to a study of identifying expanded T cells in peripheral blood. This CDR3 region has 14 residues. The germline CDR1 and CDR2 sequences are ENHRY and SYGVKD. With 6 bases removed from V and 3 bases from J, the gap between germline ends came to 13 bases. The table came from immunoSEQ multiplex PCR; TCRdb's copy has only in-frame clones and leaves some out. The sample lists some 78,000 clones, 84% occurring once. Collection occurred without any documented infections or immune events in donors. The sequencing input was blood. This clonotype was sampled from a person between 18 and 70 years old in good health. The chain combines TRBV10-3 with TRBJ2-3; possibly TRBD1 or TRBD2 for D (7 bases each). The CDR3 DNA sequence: TGTGCCATCAGAAACCAGGGGGGGACAGATACGCAGTATTTT. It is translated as CAIRNQGGTDTQYF.